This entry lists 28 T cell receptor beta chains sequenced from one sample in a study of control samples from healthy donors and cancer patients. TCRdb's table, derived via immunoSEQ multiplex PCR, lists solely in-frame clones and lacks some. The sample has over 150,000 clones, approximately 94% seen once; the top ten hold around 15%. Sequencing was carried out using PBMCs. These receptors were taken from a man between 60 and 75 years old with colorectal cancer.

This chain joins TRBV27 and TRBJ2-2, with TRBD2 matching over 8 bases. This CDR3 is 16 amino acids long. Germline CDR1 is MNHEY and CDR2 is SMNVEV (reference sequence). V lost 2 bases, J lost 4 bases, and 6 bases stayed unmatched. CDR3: CASSLKAGGSTGELFF. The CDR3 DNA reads TGTGCCAGCAGTTTAAAGGCGGGGGGTAGCACCGGGGAGCTGTTTTTT.

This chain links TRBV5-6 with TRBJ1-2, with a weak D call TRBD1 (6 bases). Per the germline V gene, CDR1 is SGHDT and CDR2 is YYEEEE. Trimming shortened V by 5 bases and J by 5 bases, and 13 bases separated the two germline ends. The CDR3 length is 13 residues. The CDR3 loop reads CASSLQGLYGYTF. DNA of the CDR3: TGTGCCAGCAGTCTACAGGGTCTATATGGCTACACCTTC.

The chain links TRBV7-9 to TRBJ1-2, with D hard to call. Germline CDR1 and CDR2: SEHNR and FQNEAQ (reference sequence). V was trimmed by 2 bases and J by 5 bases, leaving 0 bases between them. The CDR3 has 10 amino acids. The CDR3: CASSLYGYTF. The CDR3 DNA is TGTGCCAGCAGCTTATATGGCTACACCTTC. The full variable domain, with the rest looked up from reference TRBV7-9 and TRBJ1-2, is DTGVSQNPRHKITKRGQNVTFRCDPISEHNRLYWYRQTLGQGPEFLTYFQNEAQLEKSRLLSDRFSAERPKGSFSTLEIQRTEQGDSAMYLCASSLYGYTFGSGTRLTVV.

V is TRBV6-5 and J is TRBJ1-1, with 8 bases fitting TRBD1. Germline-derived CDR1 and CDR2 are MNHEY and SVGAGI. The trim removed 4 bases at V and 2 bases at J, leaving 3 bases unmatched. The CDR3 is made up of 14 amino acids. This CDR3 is CASSFGQGNTEAFF. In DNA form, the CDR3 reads TGTGCCAGCAGTTTCGGACAGGGCAACACTGAAGCTTTCTTT.

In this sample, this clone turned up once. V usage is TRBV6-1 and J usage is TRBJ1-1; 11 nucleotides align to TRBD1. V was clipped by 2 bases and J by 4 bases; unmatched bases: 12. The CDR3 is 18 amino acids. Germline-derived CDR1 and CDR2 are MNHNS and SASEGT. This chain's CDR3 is CASSEYPRTGGLITEAFF. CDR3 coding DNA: TGTGCCAGCAGTGAATACCCTAGGACAGGGGGCTTAATCACTGAAGCTTTCTTT.

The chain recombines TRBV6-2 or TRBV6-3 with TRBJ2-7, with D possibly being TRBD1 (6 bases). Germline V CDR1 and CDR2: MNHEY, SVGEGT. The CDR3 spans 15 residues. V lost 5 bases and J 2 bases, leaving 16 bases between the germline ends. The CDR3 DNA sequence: TGTGCCAGCAGTGATACGGGACACAGGACCTACGAGCAGTACTTC. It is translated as CASSDTGHRTYEQYF.

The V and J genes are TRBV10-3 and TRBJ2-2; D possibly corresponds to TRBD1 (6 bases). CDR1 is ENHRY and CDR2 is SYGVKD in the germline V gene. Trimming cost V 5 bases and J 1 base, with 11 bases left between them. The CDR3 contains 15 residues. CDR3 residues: CAISPGQLNTGELFF. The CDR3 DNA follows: TGTGCCATCAGTCCGGGACAATTGAACACCGGGGAGCTGTTTTTT.

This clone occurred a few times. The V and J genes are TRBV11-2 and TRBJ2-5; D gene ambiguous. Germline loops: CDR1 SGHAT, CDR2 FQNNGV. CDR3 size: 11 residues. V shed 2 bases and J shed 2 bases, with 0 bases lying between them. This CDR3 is CASSLQETQYF. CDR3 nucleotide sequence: TGTGCCAGCAGCTTACAAGAGACCCAGTACTTC.

The CDR3 region is CASMPGQPLSGNTIYF. CDR3 bases: TGTGCCAGTATGCCGGGACAGCCACTCTCTGGAAACACCATATATTTT. This rearrangement joins TRBV19 to TRBJ1-3; 7 bases are a match to TRBD1. The CDR3 covers 16 residues. Germline loops: CDR1 LNHDA, CDR2 SQIVND (reference sequence). Trimming cost V 7 bases and J 0 bases; bases outside gene matches: 9.

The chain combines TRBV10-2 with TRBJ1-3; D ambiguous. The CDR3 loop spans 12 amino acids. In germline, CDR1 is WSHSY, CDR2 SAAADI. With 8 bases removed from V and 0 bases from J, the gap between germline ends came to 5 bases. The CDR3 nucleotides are TGCGCCAGCGGGAGCTCTGGAAACACCATATATTTT. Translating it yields CASGSSGNTIYF.

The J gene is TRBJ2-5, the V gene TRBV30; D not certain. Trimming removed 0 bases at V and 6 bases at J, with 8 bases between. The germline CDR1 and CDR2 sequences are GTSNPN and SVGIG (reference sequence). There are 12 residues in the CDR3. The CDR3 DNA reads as TGTGCCTGGAGTGTAGGCATCAAGACCCAGTACTTC. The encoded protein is CAWSVGIKTQYF.

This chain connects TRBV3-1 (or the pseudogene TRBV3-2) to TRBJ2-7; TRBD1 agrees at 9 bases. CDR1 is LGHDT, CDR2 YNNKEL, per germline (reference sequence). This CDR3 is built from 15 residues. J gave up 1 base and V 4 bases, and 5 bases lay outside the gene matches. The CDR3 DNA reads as TGTGCCAGCAGCCCGACCGGGACAGGGTCCTACGAGCAGTACTTC. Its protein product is CASSPTGTGSYEQYF.

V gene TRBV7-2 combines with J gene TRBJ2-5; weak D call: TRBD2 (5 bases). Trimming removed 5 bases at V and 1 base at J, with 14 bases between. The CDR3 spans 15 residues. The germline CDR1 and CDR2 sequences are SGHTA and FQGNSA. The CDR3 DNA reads TGTGCCAGCAGCCCACGGGCGGGCCCCCAAGAGACCCAGTACTTC. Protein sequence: CASSPRAGPQETQYF.

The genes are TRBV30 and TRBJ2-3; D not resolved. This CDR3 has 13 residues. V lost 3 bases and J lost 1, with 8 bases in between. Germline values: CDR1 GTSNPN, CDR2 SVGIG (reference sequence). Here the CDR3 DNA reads TGTGCCTGGAGCCCCTCCGGCACAGATACGCAGTATTTT. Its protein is CAWSPSGTDTQYF.

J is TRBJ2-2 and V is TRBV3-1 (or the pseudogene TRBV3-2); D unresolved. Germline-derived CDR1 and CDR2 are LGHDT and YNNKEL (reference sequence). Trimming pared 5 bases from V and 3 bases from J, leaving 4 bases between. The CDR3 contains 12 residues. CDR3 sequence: CASSTYTGELFF. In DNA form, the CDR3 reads TGTGCCAGCAGCACCTACACCGGGGAGCTGTTTTTT.

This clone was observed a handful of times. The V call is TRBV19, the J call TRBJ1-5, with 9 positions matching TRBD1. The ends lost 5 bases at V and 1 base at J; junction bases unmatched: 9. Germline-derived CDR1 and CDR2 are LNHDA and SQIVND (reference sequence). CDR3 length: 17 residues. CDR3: CASSFGQGMESNQPQHF. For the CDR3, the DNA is TGTGCCAGTAGTTTTGGACAGGGGATGGAGAGCAATCAGCCCCAGCATTTT.

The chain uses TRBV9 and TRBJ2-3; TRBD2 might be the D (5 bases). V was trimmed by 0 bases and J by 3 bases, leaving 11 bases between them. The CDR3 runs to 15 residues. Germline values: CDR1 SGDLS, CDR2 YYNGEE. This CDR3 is CASSVAPGETDTQYF. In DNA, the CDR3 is TGTGCCAGCAGCGTAGCCCCCGGGGAGACAGATACGCAGTATTTT.

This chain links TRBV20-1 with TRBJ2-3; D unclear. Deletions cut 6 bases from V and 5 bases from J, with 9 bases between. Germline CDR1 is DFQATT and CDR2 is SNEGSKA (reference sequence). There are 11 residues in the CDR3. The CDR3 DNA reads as TGCAGTGCGACAAGGTTAGATACGCAGTATTTT. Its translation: CSATRLDTQYF.

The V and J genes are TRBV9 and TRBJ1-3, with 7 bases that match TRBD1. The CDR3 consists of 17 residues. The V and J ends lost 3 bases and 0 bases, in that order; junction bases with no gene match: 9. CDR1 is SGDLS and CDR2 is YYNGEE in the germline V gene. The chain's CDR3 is CASSARDSFYSGNTIYF. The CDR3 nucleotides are TGTGCCAGCAGCGCCAGGGACAGTTTCTACTCTGGAAACACCATATATTTT.

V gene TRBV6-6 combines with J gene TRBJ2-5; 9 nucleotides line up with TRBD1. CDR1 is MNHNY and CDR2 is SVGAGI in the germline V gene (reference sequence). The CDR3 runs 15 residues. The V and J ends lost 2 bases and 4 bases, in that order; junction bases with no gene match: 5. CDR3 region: CASSYEGQGRETQYF. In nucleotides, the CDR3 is TGTGCCAGCAGTTACGAGGGACAGGGTAGAGAGACCCAGTACTTC.

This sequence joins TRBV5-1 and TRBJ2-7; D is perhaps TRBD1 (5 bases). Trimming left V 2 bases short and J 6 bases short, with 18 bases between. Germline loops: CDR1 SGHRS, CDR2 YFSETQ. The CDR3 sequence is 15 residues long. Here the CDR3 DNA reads TGCGCCAGCAGCTTTGGAAGGGGTGTCCAGAGCGAGCAGTACTTC. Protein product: CASSFGRGVQSEQYF.

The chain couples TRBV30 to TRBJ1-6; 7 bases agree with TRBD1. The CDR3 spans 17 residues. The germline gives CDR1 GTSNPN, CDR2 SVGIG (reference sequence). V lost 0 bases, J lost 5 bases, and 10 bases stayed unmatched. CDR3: CAWSVGDVQGHNSPLHF. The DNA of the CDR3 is TGTGCCTGGAGTGTAGGGGACGTACAGGGGCATAATTCACCCCTCCACTTT.

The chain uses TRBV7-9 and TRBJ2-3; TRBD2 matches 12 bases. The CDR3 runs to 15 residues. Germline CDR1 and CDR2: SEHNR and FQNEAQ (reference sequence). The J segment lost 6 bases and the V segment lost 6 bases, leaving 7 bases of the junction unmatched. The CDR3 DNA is TGTGCCAGCAGTTCTCTCGGACTAGCGGGGGATACGCAGTATTTT. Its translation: CASSSLGLAGDTQYF.

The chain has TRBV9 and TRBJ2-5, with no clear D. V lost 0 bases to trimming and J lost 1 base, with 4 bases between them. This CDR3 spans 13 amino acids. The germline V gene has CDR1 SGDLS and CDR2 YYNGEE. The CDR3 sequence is CASSVDLQETQYF. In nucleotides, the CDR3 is TGTGCCAGCAGCGTAGATCTCCAAGAGACCCAGTACTTC.

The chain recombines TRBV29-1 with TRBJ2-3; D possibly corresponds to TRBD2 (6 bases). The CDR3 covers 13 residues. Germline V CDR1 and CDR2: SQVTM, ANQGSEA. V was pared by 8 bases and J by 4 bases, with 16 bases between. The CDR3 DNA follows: TGCAGCTACGAGCTTGCGGGACCAGATACGCAGTATTTT. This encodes CSYELAGPDTQYF.

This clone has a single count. As DNA, the CDR3 is TGTGCCAGCAGGGCACAGGGAGTCCAAGAGACCCAGTACTTC. Its protein product is CASRAQGVQETQYF. The chain employs TRBV5-4 and TRBJ2-5; perhaps TRBD1 as D (6 bases). CDR1 is SGHNT, CDR2 YYREEE, per germline (reference sequence). The CDR3 runs to 14 residues. V shed 5 bases and J shed 1 base, with 12 bases lying between them.

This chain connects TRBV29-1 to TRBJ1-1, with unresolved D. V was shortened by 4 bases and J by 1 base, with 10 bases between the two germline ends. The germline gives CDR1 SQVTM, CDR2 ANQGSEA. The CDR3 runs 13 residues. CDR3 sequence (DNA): TGCAGCGTTGTTTTTCCCACGAACACTGAAGCTTTCTTT. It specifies CSVVFPTNTEAFF.

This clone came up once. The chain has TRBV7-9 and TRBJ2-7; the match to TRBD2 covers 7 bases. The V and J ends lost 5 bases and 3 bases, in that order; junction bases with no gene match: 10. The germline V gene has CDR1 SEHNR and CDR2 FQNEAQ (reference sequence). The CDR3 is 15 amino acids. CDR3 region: CASSQAASGFYEQYF. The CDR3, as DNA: TGTGCCAGCAGCCAAGCGGCTAGCGGATTCTACGAGCAGTACTTC.